The T cell receptor (beta chain) under discussion was sequenced for a study of long-term antiretroviral therapy in people with HIV. CDR1 and CDR2 (germline): MNHNY, SVGAGI (reference sequence). This CDR3 spans 13 amino acids. V lost 4 bases and J lost 2, with 8 bases in between. The authors ran the immunoSEQ assay, v3.0, at survey level. TCRdb keeps only in-frame clones here, not all; method: immunoSEQ multiplex PCR. The data show 20,000 to 30,000 clones, with roughly 85% seen just once and approximately 11% held by the top ten. Here the sequenced sample was unsorted PBMCs, taken 1.2 years after starting antiretroviral therapy. The V and J genes are TRBV6-6 and TRBJ2-5; no clear D gene. This clonotype was sampled from a woman aged 40-49 years with HIV. The CDR3, as DNA: TGTGCCAGCAGTTTTATGCTACAAGAGACCCAGTACTTC. Its protein product is CASSFMLQETQYF.